This T cell receptor beta chain was identified during a study of post-analysis software for immune sequencing data. Presence of unique molecular identifiers characterized the TCR beta cDNA libraries. TCRdb reanalysed the PCR reads using MiXCR and keeps one entry per CDR3 protein. This repertoire shows roughly 620,000 distinct CDR3 sequences, 44% found once; its top ten account for over 1.5%. Study results and caveats: Patients carried several TRBV segments more frequently than controls did, and TRBV5-6, TRBV5-1 and TRBV20-1 were among them.

This clonotype was counted only a few times. Its antigen is still unknown. One end of the junction does not line up with germline, which may come from a read error. The CDR3 runs to 14 residues. The TCR sequence derives from a girl between 5 and 17 years old with multiple sclerosis. Sequenced material: blood. V usage is TRBV12-3 or TRBV12-4 and J usage is TRBJ1-5, with a possible D match to TRBD1 (6 bases). The CDR3 sequence: CASSFGQGNHPQHF. DNA of the CDR3: TGTGCCAGCAGTTTCGGGCAGGGGAATCATCCCCAGCATTTT.